The 8 T cell receptor beta chains below all came from one sample that was sequenced in a study of shared clonotypes between healthy human individuals. Generated by immunoSEQ multiplex PCR, the TCRdb table keeps only in-frame clones and is missing some. The table shows over a million clones, with approximately 98% occurring only once. Sequenced material: naive CD4+ T cells sorted from blood. The subset: CD45RA+ positively selected. These receptors all come from a man aged 25-45 years in good health.

The chain is built from TRBV27 and TRBJ1-2; maybe TRBD1 (5 bases). The CDR3 covers 14 residues. Germline V CDR1 and CDR2: MNHEY, SMNVEV (reference sequence). Trimming took 10 bases from V and 4 from J, leaving 19 bases between them. CDR3: CATRGGRGLYGYTF. The CDR3, as DNA: TGTGCCACCCGCGGGGGACGGGGTCTCTATGGCTACACCTTC.

The chain has TRBV28 and TRBJ2-1; 11 nucleotides line up with TRBD2. J gave up 0 bases and V 9 bases, and 13 bases lay outside the gene matches. The CDR3 contains 18 residues. The V gene's germline CDR1 is MDHEN and CDR2 SYDVKM. DNA of the CDR3: TGTGCCAGTTATAGAGGGACTAGCGGTTTAAGCTCCTACAATGAGCAGTTCTTC. This gives the protein CASYRGTSGLSSYNEQFF.

The DNA for the CDR3 is TGTGCCAGCAGCAAAGATAAGGGGGCCTACGAGCAGTACTTC. Amino acids: CASSKDKGAYEQYF. The chain combines TRBV21-1 with TRBJ2-7; the table's D call of TRBD1 was not tested on the DNA. TRBV21-1 counts as a pseudogene. The CDR3 contains 14 residues.

The V gene is TRBV7-3, the J gene TRBJ2-1; D possibly matches TRBD1 or TRBD2 (6 bases each). Trimming left V 4 bases short and J 4 bases short, with 26 bases between. Germline V CDR1 and CDR2: SGHTA, FQGTGA. There are 19 residues in the CDR3. CDR3 in amino acids: CASSSSMLPGASPYNEQFF. DNA of the CDR3: TGTGCCAGCAGCTCCAGCATGTTACCGGGGGCCTCCCCGTACAATGAGCAGTTCTTC.

This rearrangement joins TRBV7-2 to TRBJ2-3; D gene unclear. The V end was cut by 1 base, the J end by 7 bases, with 12 bases between. CDR1 and CDR2 from the germline V gene are SGHTA and FQGNSA. CDR3 length equals 14 residues. CDR3 nucleotide sequence: TGTGCCAGCAGCTTAGAGGCGGTTGTAAATACGCAGTATTTT. Encoded protein: CASSLEAVVNTQYF.

This clone has only one observation. CDR3 in amino acids: CASSLDRVNEKLFF. As DNA, the CDR3 is TGTGCCAGCAGCCTGGACAGGGTTAATGAAAAACTGTTTTTT. V and J are TRBV6-5 and TRBJ1-4, with TRBD1 matching over 8 bases. J was trimmed by 4 bases and V by 6 bases; bases with no gene match: 4. Germline CDR1 and CDR2: MNHEY and SVGAGI. This CDR3 has 14 amino acids.

This chain links TRBV11-2 with TRBJ2-7; D may be TRBD1 (6 bases). V was pared by 0 bases and J by 5 bases, with 11 bases between. Germline V gene data show CDR1 as SGHAT and CDR2 as FQNNGV. The CDR3 has 14 amino acids. CDR3 loop: CASSLEGGRDEQYF. The DNA for the CDR3 is TGTGCCAGCAGCTTAGAAGGGGGAAGGGACGAGCAGTACTTC.

V gene TRBV4-3 combines with J gene TRBJ2-3, with D perhaps matching TRBD1 (6 bases). The CDR3 runs to 17 residues. The V end was cut by 3 bases, the J end by 2 bases, with 18 bases between. Germline CDR1 and CDR2: LGHNA and YSLEER. Here the CDR3 reads CASSQRGGLSHTDTQYF. For the CDR3, the DNA is TGCGCCAGCAGCCAGAGAGGGGGTCTATCACACACAGATACGCAGTATTTT.